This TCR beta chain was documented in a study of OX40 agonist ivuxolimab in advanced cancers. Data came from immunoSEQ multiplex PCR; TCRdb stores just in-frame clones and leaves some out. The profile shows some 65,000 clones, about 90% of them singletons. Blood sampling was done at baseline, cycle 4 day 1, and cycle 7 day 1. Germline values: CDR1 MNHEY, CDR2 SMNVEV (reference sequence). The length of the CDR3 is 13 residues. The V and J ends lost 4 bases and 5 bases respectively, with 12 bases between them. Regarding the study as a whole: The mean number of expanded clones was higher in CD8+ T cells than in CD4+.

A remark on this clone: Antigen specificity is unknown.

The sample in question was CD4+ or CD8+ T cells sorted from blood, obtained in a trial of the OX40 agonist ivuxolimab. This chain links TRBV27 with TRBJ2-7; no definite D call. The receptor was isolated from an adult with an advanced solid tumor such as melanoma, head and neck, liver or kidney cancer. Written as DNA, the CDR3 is TGTGCCAGCAGTTCCCCATTAGCAAACGAGCAGTACTTC. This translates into CASSSPLANEQYF.